This passage covers 8 T cell receptor beta chains from one sample sequenced in a study of T cell changes during pregnancy in multiple sclerosis. This table comes from immunoSEQ multiplex PCR, and its TCRdb copy is limited to in-frame clones, with some not included. There are about 69,000 clones in the sample; roughly 91% occur only once, and roughly 1.4% lies in the top ten. The sample here was peripheral blood, taken in the third trimester of pregnancy. All receptors come from a female donor with multiple sclerosis, enrolled in a pregnancy study.

Only one count was recorded for this clone. The chain recombines TRBV5-1 with TRBJ2-5; maybe TRBD2 (6 bases). Trimming took off 0 bases at V and 5 bases at J, with 11 bases between the two ends. This CDR3 spans 14 amino acids. Germline CDR1 SGHRS, CDR2 YFSETQ. CDR3: CASSLATGVETQYF. CDR3 coding DNA: TGCGCCAGCAGCTTGGCTACGGGGGTGGAGACCCAGTACTTC. The complete variable domain, with remaining parts taken from reference TRBV5-1 and TRBJ2-5, reads KAGVTQTPRYLIKTRGQQVTLSCSPISGHRSVSWYQQTPGQGLQFLFEYFSETQRNKGNFPGRFSGRQFSNSRSEMNVSTLELGDSALYLCASSLATGVETQYFGPGTRLLVL.

The CDR3 sequence is CASSYYRDYGYTF. The CDR3, as DNA: TGTGCCAGCAGTTACTACAGGGACTATGGCTACACCTTC. The chain has TRBV6-6 and TRBJ1-2; maybe TRBD1 (6 bases). There are 13 residues in the CDR3. V was trimmed by 1 base and J by 3 bases, leaving 6 bases between them. Germline loops: CDR1 MNHNY, CDR2 SVGAGI (reference sequence).

V and J are TRBV11-2 and TRBJ2-3; D not resolved. V was clipped by 5 bases and J by 4 bases, with 10 bases between them. This CDR3 comprises 13 residues. Germline-derived CDR1 and CDR2 are SGHAT and FQNNGV. Here the CDR3 reads CASSNPGADTQYF. In DNA form, the CDR3 reads TGTGCCAGCAGCAACCCCGGAGCAGATACGCAGTATTTT.

The chain is built from TRBV5-4 and TRBJ1-2; no clear D gene. The V end lost 2 bases, the J end lost 8 bases, and 10 bases lay between the germline ends. There are 12 residues in the CDR3. Germline-derived CDR1 and CDR2 are SGHNT and YYREEE (reference sequence). The CDR3 loop is CASSLDTGGYTF. CDR3 nucleotides: TGTGCCAGCAGCTTAGATACGGGAGGCTACACCTTC.

The chain is built from TRBV7-9 and TRBJ1-3, with a possible D match to TRBD1 (6 bases). V was trimmed by 4 bases and J by 2 bases, leaving 18 bases between them. CDR3 size: 17 residues. Germline-derived CDR1 and CDR2 are SEHNR and FQNEAQ (reference sequence). This chain's CDR3 is CASSSPSGRGAGNTIYF. CDR3 sequence (DNA): TGTGCCAGCAGCTCCCCCTCGGGCAGGGGCGCTGGAAACACCATATATTTT.

This chain uses TRBV30 with TRBJ1-1; 9 bases fit TRBD1. The V gene's germline CDR1 is GTSNPN and CDR2 SVGIG (reference sequence). This CDR3 has 11 residues. Germline trimming cut 6 bases from V and 8 bases from J; bases unmatched to any gene: 4. The CDR3 bases are TGTGCCTGTCTTGGGACAGGGGAAGCTTTCTTT. Its protein product is CACLGTGEAFF.

CDR3 in DNA: TGTGCCAGCAGCCCCCTATCGAACACCGGGGAGCTGTTTTTT. Its protein product is CASSPLSNTGELFF. The chain recombines TRBV5-5 with TRBJ2-2; D unresolved. Trimming removed 4 bases at V and 0 bases at J, with 7 bases between. Germline V lookup: CDR1 SGHKS, CDR2 YYEKEE (reference sequence). There are 14 residues in the CDR3. Variable domain in full (rest from reference TRBV5-5 and TRBJ2-2): DAGVTQSPTHLIKTRGQQVTLRCSPISGHKSVSWYQQVLGQGPQFIFQYYEKEERGRGNFPDRFSARQFPNYSSELNVNALLLGDSALYLCASSPLSNTGELFFGEGSRLTVL.

The chain has TRBV7-2 and TRBJ2-3; D may be TRBD2 (7 bases). V lost 3 bases to trimming and J lost 4 bases, with 14 bases between them. Germline V gives CDR1 SGHTA, CDR2 FQGNSA. This CDR3 has 15 amino acids. The DNA of the CDR3 is TGTGCCAGCAGCTTCTGGAGGGGGGGGCCAGATACGCAGTATTTT. Translation gives CASSFWRGGPDTQYF.